This entry lists 7 T cell receptor beta chains sequenced from one sample in a study of read filtering for tumor transcriptome and immune sequencing (TCRdb year 2020). Sequenced using an Illumina HiSeq 4000. TCR libraries were built from 400 ng RNA with the Immunoverse kit, using molecular barcoded adaptors covering alpha/delta and beta/gamma chains. TCRdb ran its own pipeline on the public reads, namely fastp trimming at Q25 and MiXCR clone calling, and kept in-frame beta chains. CDR3 protein duplicates are merged, each entry listing the most common genes and DNA. Counted in this sample were approximately 25,000 distinct CDR3 sequences; approximately 15% of them appeared once. The ten largest clones represent about 41% of the sample. Sample: a population of CD138-negative cells sorted from bone marrow. The meaning of the sample's cell subset or site label: bone marrow mononuclear cells depleted of CD138+ plasma/myeloma cells by negative magnetic selection. The receptors originated from a donor aged 40 or over with multiple myeloma.

This clonotype was observed at least ten times. The chain has TRBV29-1 and TRBJ2-7; 9 bases are a match to TRBD2. Germline V gene lookup returns CDR1 SQVTM and CDR2 ANQGSEA. Trimming at V came to 3 bases and at J to 3 bases, leaving 6 bases not matched to a gene. This CDR3 spans 14 amino acids. The CDR3: CSVESREGRYEQYF. For the CDR3, the DNA is TGCAGCGTTGAGTCGCGGGAGGGCCGCTACGAGCAGTACTTC.

Many counts were recorded for this clonotype. The rearrangement links TRBV11-2 to TRBJ1-1; 10 bases line up with TRBD1. The CDR3 is 12 amino acids. Trimming at V came to 3 bases and at J to 11 bases, leaving 3 bases not matched to a gene. Germline CDR1 is SGHAT and CDR2 is FQNNGV. The CDR3 here is CASSLTGGGAFF. The CDR3 DNA reads TGTGCCAGCAGCTTGACAGGGGGCGGCGCTTTCTTT. Using reference TRBV11-2 and TRBJ1-1 for the parts outside the CDR3, the full variable domain is EAGVAQSPRYKIIEKRQSVAFWCNPISGHATLYWYQQILGQGPKLLIQFQNNGVVDDSQLPKDRFSAERLKGVDSTLKIQPAKLEDSAVYLCASSLTGGGAFFGQGTRLTVV.

On this clonotype: A read error may be the cause here, since a much bigger clone is one base away. V and J are TRBV27 and TRBJ2-1, with D possibly TRBD2 on 6 matching bases. The germline V gene encodes CDR1 MNHEY and CDR2 SMNVEV (reference sequence). The CDR3 has 12 residues. The CDR3 loop reads CASTDYYKEQFF. DNA of the CDR3: TGTGCCAGCACGGACTACTACAAGGAGCAGTTCTTC.

This clonotype has a single count. At one end, the junction sequence differs from germline, possibly due to a read error. This chain uses TRBV3-1 with TRBJ2-1; D possibly corresponds to TRBD2 (7 bases). This CDR3 contains 16 residues. The germline V gene encodes CDR1 LGHDT and CDR2 YNNKEL (reference sequence). The CDR3 bases are TGCGCCAGCAGCCCGCGGGAGAGAGGGGGGTTGGCTGAGCAGTTATTC. It specifies CASSPRERGGLAEQLF.

The chain recombines TRBV28 with TRBJ2-1; 10 bases match TRBD1. The germline V gene has CDR1 MDHEN and CDR2 SYDVKM. There are 22 residues in the CDR3. After removal of 6 bases from V and 5 bases from J, the junction contained 28 bases not matched to a gene. This CDR3 reads CASSTLGQGRFQRGGSHNEQFF. CDR3 nucleotides: TGTGCCAGCAGCACTCTGGGACAGGGGCGATTCCAACGGGGGGGATCCCACAATGAGCAGTTCTTC.

This clonotype was seen a handful of times. The chain has TRBV20-1 and TRBJ1-2; perhaps TRBD1 as D (5 bases). The ends were cut back, 6 bases at V and 4 bases at J, with 12 bases in the middle. The CDR3 length is 12 residues. From germline, CDR1 is DFQATT and CDR2 SNEGSKA (reference sequence). CDR3 in amino acids: CSALPQAYGYTF. The CDR3, as DNA: TGCAGTGCCCTACCACAGGCCTATGGCTACACCTTC.

With respect to this clonotype: This may be a read error: a much more frequent sequence differs by one nucleotide. This chain joins TRBV20-1 and TRBJ2-7, with a possible D match to TRBD2 (5 bases). Trimming pared 5 bases from V and 0 bases from J, leaving 20 bases between. The CDR3 sequence is 16 residues long. The V gene's germline CDR1 is DFQATT and CDR2 SNEGSKA (reference sequence). CDR3 sequence: CSAGAIWGESSYEQYF. CDR3 DNA sequence: TGCAGTGCTGGAGCCATCTGGGGAGAAAGCTCCTACGAGCAGTACTTC.